What follows are 5 T cell receptor beta chains derived from one specimen sequenced in a study of cytomegalovirus exposure and HLA in healthy donors. 13 Jbeta primers and 60 Vbeta primers were used for the PCR. Data came from immunoSEQ multiplex PCR; TCRdb stores just in-frame clones and leaves some out. The profile shows approximately 150,000 clones, 80% of them singletons. The sequenced sample consisted of PBMCs. The receptors originated from a man younger than 30 in good health and CMV-seropositive.

This clone has only one observation. The chain employs TRBV7-6 and TRBJ1-1; no clear D gene. The CDR3 extends over 17 amino acids. V shed 1 base and J shed 4 bases, with 19 bases lying between them. Per the germline V gene, CDR1 is SGHVS and CDR2 is FNYEAQ. This chain's CDR3 is CASSLESSARVGTEAFF. DNA of the CDR3: TGTGCCAGCAGCTTAGAAAGCAGCGCTCGGGTGGGCACTGAAGCTTTCTTT.

CDR3 sequence reads: CSVVGTSGGLYNEQFF. The CDR3 DNA reads as TGCAGCGTTGTTGGTACTAGCGGGGGCCTATACAATGAGCAGTTCTTC. The chain is built from TRBV29-1 and TRBJ2-1; TRBD2 matches 11 bases. Trimming took 4 bases from V and 4 from J; bases not matched to a gene: 9. The CDR3 sequence is 16 residues long. Germline CDR1 and CDR2: SQVTM and ANQGSEA.

The chain recombines TRBV5-1 with TRBJ2-5, with D possibly matching TRBD2 (6 bases). The germline CDR1 and CDR2 sequences are SGHRS and YFSETQ. The V and J ends lost 1 base and 5 bases respectively, with 9 bases between them. The CDR3 has 13 amino acids. In DNA, the CDR3 is TGCGCCAGCAGCTTGTTAGGAGGGGAGACCCAGTACTTC. Amino acid sequence: CASSLLGGETQYF.

This clone was seen just once. The chain employs TRBV15 and TRBJ1-2; TRBD1 aligns across 8 bases. Per the germline V gene, CDR1 is LNHNV and CDR2 is YYDKDF (reference sequence). CDR3 size: 13 residues. Germline trimming cut 5 bases from V and 7 bases from J; bases unmatched to any gene: 6. CDR3 sequence reads: CATSQTGASGYTF. The CDR3 nucleotides read TGTGCCACCAGCCAGACAGGGGCTTCTGGCTACACCTTC.

The genes are TRBV7-2 and TRBJ1-1; maybe TRBD1 (6 bases). In germline, CDR1 is SGHTA, CDR2 FQGNSA. This CDR3 has 15 residues. Deletions cut 7 bases from V and 0 bases from J, with 15 bases between. CDR3 sequence reads: CASMRSGAMNTEAFF. The CDR3 DNA is TGTGCCAGCATGAGGTCAGGGGCCATGAACACTGAAGCTTTCTTT.